This TCR beta chain derives from a study of cytomegalovirus exposure and HLA in healthy donors. Study-level results: Based on reports, TCR beta sequences accurately predicted HLA-A and HLA-B alleles for most subjects. TCR beta sequences numbering under 20,000 were associated with HLA alleles at 0.05 false discovery rate in a later analysis.

A multiplex PCR was run with 60 Vbeta primers and 13 Jbeta primers. The data were produced by immunoSEQ multiplex PCR, yet TCRdb's version contains in-frame clones alone and is incomplete. The table shows some 130,000 clones, with roughly 80% occurring only once. Trimming removed 7 bases from V and 5 bases from J, with 24 bases in between. Per the germline V gene, CDR1 is MNHEY and CDR2 is SMNVEV (reference sequence). The CDR3 loop spans 16 amino acids. To note about this clone: Its target is unknown.

The chain couples TRBV27 to TRBJ2-7; D might be TRBD1 (5 bases). This receptor was identified in a male donor in good health and CMV-seropositive. The sample comprised PBMCs. CDR3 DNA sequence: TGTGCCAGCACTTATGGCCCCTTCCCAGGGATCCACGAGCAGTACTTC. Its protein product is CASTYGPFPGIHEQYF.